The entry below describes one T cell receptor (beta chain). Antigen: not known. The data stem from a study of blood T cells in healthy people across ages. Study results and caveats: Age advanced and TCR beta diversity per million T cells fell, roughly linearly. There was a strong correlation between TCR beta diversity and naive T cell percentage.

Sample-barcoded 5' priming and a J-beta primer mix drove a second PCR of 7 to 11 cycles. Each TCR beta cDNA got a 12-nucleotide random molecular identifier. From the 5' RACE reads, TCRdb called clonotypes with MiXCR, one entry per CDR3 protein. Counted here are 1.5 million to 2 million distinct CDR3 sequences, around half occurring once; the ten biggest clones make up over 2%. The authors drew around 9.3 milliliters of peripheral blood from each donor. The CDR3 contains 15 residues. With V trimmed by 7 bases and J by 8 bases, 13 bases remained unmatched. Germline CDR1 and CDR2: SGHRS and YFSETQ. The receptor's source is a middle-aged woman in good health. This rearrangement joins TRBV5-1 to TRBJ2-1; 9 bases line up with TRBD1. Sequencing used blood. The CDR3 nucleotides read TGCGCCAGCCGCCCGGACAGGGGAGATTGGGATGAGCAGTTCTTC. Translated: CASRPDRGDWDEQFF.